A selection of T cell receptor beta chains follows, all from one sample in a study of blood T cell repertoires in COVID-19. Using immunoSEQ multiplex PCR, the repertoire was profiled, and TCRdb retains in-frame clones only, with some absent. The table shows over 200,000 clones, with more than 80% occurring only once. The sequenced sample was peripheral blood. The receptors shown here come from a man aged 30 to 45 with COVID-19, enrolled during active disease. Both conserved end residues are part of each CDR3. The D gene is left open where the match is weak. Size values are once, few and many counts, or a class for expanded clones, and some rows have none.

TRBJ1-5	NA	NA	TRBV6-5	CASSYSGSGDQPQHF	TGTGCCAGCAGTTACTCGGGTTCGGGGGATCAGCCCCAGCATTTT
TRBJ2-1	NA	NA	TRBV11-3	CASSLVFGQGWNEQFF	TGTGCCAGCAGCTTAGTGTTTGGGCAGGGATGGAATGAGCAGTTCTTC
TRBJ2-1	TRBD1	NA	TRBV18	CASSPLGQGGREQFF	TGTGCCAGCTCACCCTTGGGACAGGGGGGCAGGGAGCAGTTCTTC
TRBJ2-1	TRBD1	NA	TRBV7-9	CASSGDRVSQGQFF	TGTGCCAGCAGCGGGGACAGGGTTTCGCAAGGTCAGTTCTTC
TRBJ1-3	NA	few	TRBV5-1	CASSLGDMSGNTIYF	TGCGCCAGCAGCTTGGGAGACATGAGTGGAAACACCATATATTTT
TRBJ2-7	NA	NA	TRBV6-5	CATAFLGTYEQYF	TGTGCCACCGCTTTTTTGGGCACCTACGAGCAGTACTTC
TRBJ2-7	NA	NA	TRBV24-1	CATSMGSAYEQYF	TGTGCCACCAGTATGGGCTCAGCCTACGAGCAGTACTTC
TRBJ1-5	TRBD1	NA	TRBV29-1	CSVEPGQNQPQHF	TGCAGCGTTGAACCGGGACAGAATCAGCCCCAGCATTTT
TRBJ2-7	TRBD2	NA	TRBV5-1	CASRLLAGALEQYF	TGCGCCAGCAGGCTACTAGCGGGAGCTTTAGAGCAGTACTTC
TRBJ2-1	TRBD2	NA	TRBV14	CASSEVTSGSYNEQFF	TGTGCCAGCAGCGAAGTAACTAGCGGGAGCTACAATGAGCAGTTCTTC
TRBJ1-2	NA	once	TRBV20-1	CSAGRNYGYTF	TGCAGTGCCGGGAGGAACTATGGCTACACCTTC
TRBJ2-1	TRBD2	NA	TRBV19	CASSIKLALSDNEQFF	TGTGCCAGTAGTATTAAACTAGCGCTTTCAGACAATGAGCAGTTCTTC
TRBJ1-2	TRBD1	NA	TRBV7-8	CASSTDRVGGYTF	TGTGCCAGCAGCACGGACAGGGTAGGAGGCTACACCTTC
TRBJ2-7	TRBD2	NA	TRBV5-4	CASSFWAGGYEQYF	TGTGCCAGCAGCTTCTGGGCGGGAGGGTACGAGCAGTACTTC
TRBJ2-1	TRBD2	NA	TRBV7-2	CASSLRGTGTSGRSGQFF	TGTGCCAGCAGCTTAAGGGGGACCGGGACTAGCGGGAGATCTGGGCAGTTCTTC
TRBJ2-1	TRBD2	NA	TRBV28	CASSSGRVNEQFF	TGTGCCAGCAGTAGCGGGAGAGTCAATGAGCAGTTCTTC
TRBJ2-2	TRBD2	NA	TRBV9	CASSVGASGNTGELFF	TGTGCCAGCAGCGTAGGTGCTAGCGGGAACACCGGGGAGCTGTTTTTT
TRBJ2-7	NA	NA	TRBV6-5	CASSYSWAGDLYEQYF	TGTGCCAGCAGTTACTCTTGGGCAGGGGACCTCTACGAGCAGTACTTC
TRBJ2-1	TRBD2	NA	TRBV28	CASSLSRLAGINEQFF	TGTGCCAGCAGTTTATCCAGGCTAGCGGGAATTAATGAGCAGTTCTTC
TRBJ1-5	NA	NA	TRBV6-2/TRBV6-3	CASSPGLRQPQHF	TGTGCCAGCAGTCCGGGTCTAAGGCAGCCCCAGCATTTT